These T cell receptor beta chains were read from a single sample in a study of CD8+ T cells in alopecia areata. Assay: immunoSEQ multiplex PCR; the TCRdb copy retains only in-frame clones and omits some. Seen here are just over 20,000 clones, more than 60% observed once, and the top ten hold 4.5%. Sequencing used CD4+ Tregs sorted from blood. The receptor set was obtained from a human donor with alopecia areata. Both conserved end residues are part of each CDR3. Fields, in order: clone size, V gene, D gene, J gene, CDR3 length, CDR3 DNA, CDR3 protein. A D gene is named only where the DNA matches it firmly. Not every row has a clone size; where given, it reads once, few, many or a size class.

size: -
V: TRBV6-5
D: TRBD2
J: TRBJ2-3
length: 14
DNA: TGTGCCAGCAGTTACACCGGGAGGACGGGTACGCAGTATTTT
CDR3: CASSYTGRTGTQYF

size: medium-sized
V: TRBV7-9
D: TRBD2
J: TRBJ2-5
length: 15
DNA: TGTGCCAGCAGCCTCGGGGAGGGGCTACAAGAGACCCAGTACTTC
CDR3: CASSLGEGLQETQYF

size: once
V: TRBV18
D: TRBD1
J: TRBJ1-3
length: 16
DNA: TGTGCCAGCTCACCACAGACAGGGGAAGCTGGAAACACCATATATTTT
CDR3: CASSPQTGEAGNTIYF

size: -
V: TRBV28
D: -
J: TRBJ1-2
length: 11
DNA: TGTGCCAGCAGCACCGTGGGCGGCTACACCTTC
CDR3: CASSTVGGYTF

size: -
V: TRBV9
D: -
J: TRBJ2-7
length: 14
DNA: TGTGCCAGCAGCGCGAGATTTGAGATCTACGAGCAGTACTTC
CDR3: CASSARFEIYEQYF

size: -
V: TRBV30
D: -
J: TRBJ1-2
length: 11
DNA: TGTGCCTGGAGTGCATCGTATGGCTACACCTTC
CDR3: CAWSASYGYTF

size: few
V: TRBV11-1
D: TRBD1
J: TRBJ2-4
length: 15
DNA: TGTGCCAGCAGACCTGACAGGGGAGGCAAAAACATTCAGTACTTC
CDR3: CASRPDRGGKNIQYF

size: -
V: TRBV6-5
D: -
J: TRBJ1-5
length: 14
DNA: TGTGCCAGCAGTTACTCAGGCTCGGGACAGCCCCAGCATTTT
CDR3: CASSYSGSGQPQHF

size: -
V: TRBV6-1
D: -
J: TRBJ1-2
length: 15
DNA: TGTGCCAGCAGTGAACCGGCGGGGGGGGCGAATGGCTACACCTTC
CDR3: CASSEPAGGANGYTF

size: few
V: TRBV6-6
D: TRBD2
J: TRBJ2-1
length: 12
DNA: TGTGCCAGCAGGGGGACTAGCAACGAGCAGTTCTTC
CDR3: CASRGTSNEQFF

size: -
V: TRBV12-5
D: TRBD2
J: TRBJ2-5
length: 17
DNA: TGTGCTAGTGGTTTGGTTCGGACTAGCGGGTACCAAGAGACCCAGTACTTC
CDR3: CASGLVRTSGYQETQYF

size: -
V: TRBV5-1
D: -
J: TRBJ2-1
length: 13
DNA: TGCGCCAGCAGCTTGTTGGGGGGAAATGAGCAGTTCTTC
CDR3: CASSLLGGNEQFF

size: -
V: TRBV18
D: TRBD2
J: TRBJ2-3
length: 16
DNA: TGTGCCAGCTCGCCTCAGCGGGGGCCTAGCACAGATACGCAGTATTTT
CDR3: CASSPQRGPSTDTQYF

size: few
V: TRBV2
D: -
J: TRBJ2-1
length: 12
DNA: TGTGCCAGCAGTGAACAGGGGCATGAGCAGTTCTTC
CDR3: CASSEQGHEQFF

size: -
V: TRBV5-1
D: TRBD2
J: TRBJ2-7
length: 15
DNA: TGCGCCAGCAGCTTGGCCAGCGGGGGCCTCTACGAGCAGTACTTC
CDR3: CASSLASGGLYEQYF

size: medium-sized
V: TRBV7-2
D: -
J: TRBJ2-7
length: 14
DNA: TGTGCCAGCAGCTTAGCTGGTTTGGTTTACGAGCAGTACTTC
CDR3: CASSLAGLVYEQYF

size: -
V: TRBV29-1
D: TRBD1
J: TRBJ2-7
length: 13
DNA: TGCAGCGGGGGGACCGGGACAGGGAACGAGCAGTACTTC
CDR3: CSGGTGTGNEQYF

size: -
V: TRBV18
D: -
J: TRBJ2-5
length: 11
DNA: TGTGCCAGCTCTCTACAAGAGACCCAGTACTTC
CDR3: CASSLQETQYF

size: few
V: TRBV5-4
D: -
J: TRBJ2-5
length: 12
DNA: TGTGCCAGCAGCTTGACCGGAGCGACCCAGTACTTC
CDR3: CASSLTGATQYF

size: -
V: TRBV6-6
D: TRBD1
J: TRBJ2-7
length: 14
DNA: TGTGCCAGCAGTCTTTTGACAGGGACCTACGAGCAGTACTTC
CDR3: CASSLLTGTYEQYF

size: -
V: TRBV13
D: -
J: TRBJ1-2
length: 13
DNA: TGTGCCAGCAGCCAAAGGGGCCACTATGGCTACACCTTC
CDR3: CASSQRGHYGYTF

size: -
V: TRBV5-4
D: TRBD2
J: TRBJ2-3
length: 16
DNA: TGTGCCAGCAGCCAATTCACTAGCGGCAGAACAGATACGCAGTATTTT
CDR3: CASSQFTSGRTDTQYF

size: -
V: TRBV6-6
D: -
J: TRBJ1-5
length: 10
DNA: TGTGCCAGCGGCCGTGGGCCCCAGCATTTT
CDR3: CASGRGPQHF

size: few
V: TRBV5-4
D: -
J: TRBJ1-2
length: 15
DNA: TGTGCCAGCAGCACAGGACCTTTCGGCAACTATGGCTACACCTTC
CDR3: CASSTGPFGNYGYTF

size: -
V: TRBV28
D: -
J: TRBJ1-5
length: 15
DNA: TGTGCCAGCAGTCTCGTCTCCAGGGGAAGACAGCCCCAGCATTTT
CDR3: CASSLVSRGRQPQHF

size: -
V: TRBV9
D: -
J: TRBJ2-2
length: 15
DNA: TGTGCCAGCAGCCACGGGACGGAGCCAACCGGGGAGCTGTTTTTT
CDR3: CASSHGTEPTGELFF

size: -
V: TRBV29-1
D: -
J: TRBJ2-5
length: 11
DNA: TGCAGCGTTGAACGGCAAGAGACCCAGTACTTC
CDR3: CSVERQETQYF

size: few
V: TRBV6-6
D: -
J: TRBJ1-1
length: 10
DNA: TGTGCCAGCATAGGCAGGGATGCTTTCTTT
CDR3: CASIGRDAFF

size: -
V: TRBV18
D: -
J: TRBJ1-1
length: 13
DNA: TGTGCCAGCTCACCGAATTTGGACACTGAAGCTTTCTTT
CDR3: CASSPNLDTEAFF

size: -
V: TRBV7-2
D: TRBD2
J: TRBJ2-5
length: 16
DNA: TGTGCCAGCAGCCAAAGACTAGCGGGTACCCAAGAGACCCAGTACTTC
CDR3: CASSQRLAGTQETQYF

size: few
V: TRBV28
D: TRBD1
J: TRBJ2-2
length: 14
DNA: TGTGCCAGCAGAGACAGGGGGCCCTCCGGGGAGCTGTTTTTT
CDR3: CASRDRGPSGELFF

size: -
V: TRBV29-1
D: -
J: TRBJ1-4
length: 13
DNA: TGCAGCGTCGACAGAGAACTAAATGAAAAACTGTTTTTT
CDR3: CSVDRELNEKLFF

size: once
V: TRBV11-3
D: -
J: TRBJ2-7
length: 12
DNA: TGTGCCAGCAGCTTAGCAGGGAACGAGCAGTACTTC
CDR3: CASSLAGNEQYF

size: -
V: TRBV5-1
D: TRBD2
J: TRBJ2-1
length: 14
DNA: TGCGCCAGCCGCGGGCAGGGAGGGTACAATGAGCAGTTCTTC
CDR3: CASRGQGGYNEQFF

size: -
V: TRBV28
D: TRBD2
J: TRBJ2-1
length: 16
DNA: TGTGCCAGCAGTTTAGGAGGAGCGGGAGGGTACAATGAGCAGTTCTTC
CDR3: CASSLGGAGGYNEQFF

size: -
V: TRBV7-9
D: -
J: TRBJ2-7
length: 12
DNA: TGTGCCAGCAGCTTCCGGGCCTACGAGCAGTACTTC
CDR3: CASSFRAYEQYF

size: -
V: TRBV11-3
D: -
J: TRBJ1-1
length: 13
DNA: TGTGCCAGCAGCTTACCAGTAAACACTGAAGCTTTCTTT
CDR3: CASSLPVNTEAFF

size: -
V: TRBV7-2
D: TRBD2
J: TRBJ2-4
length: 15
DNA: TGTGCCAGCAGCCAGACTAGCTCCCCCAAAAACATTCAGTACTTC
CDR3: CASSQTSSPKNIQYF

size: few
V: TRBV11-2
D: TRBD2
J: TRBJ2-7
length: 17
DNA: TGTGCCAGCAGCCTCGGGACTAGCGGGAAGTTCCCCCACGAGCAGTACTTC
CDR3: CASSLGTSGKFPHEQYF

size: -
V: TRBV5-1
D: TRBD2
J: TRBJ2-1
length: 15
DNA: TGCGCCAGCAGCTTGGTGGCGGGGGCCTACAATGAGCAGTTCTTC
CDR3: CASSLVAGAYNEQFF

size: once
V: TRBV27
D: -
J: TRBJ2-1
length: 12
DNA: TGTGCCAGCGGAAGGAGGGGTTATGAGCAGTTCTTC
CDR3: CASGRRGYEQFF

size: -
V: TRBV6-5
D: -
J: TRBJ2-7
length: 12
DNA: TGTGCCAGCAGTGAAACGACGGGGGAGCAGTACTTC
CDR3: CASSETTGEQYF

size: -
V: TRBV6-6
D: -
J: TRBJ2-7
length: 14
DNA: TGTGCCAGCAGTTACTTAGGGGATAGGTACGAGCAGTACTTC
CDR3: CASSYLGDRYEQYF

size: -
V: TRBV18
D: -
J: TRBJ1-5
length: 15
DNA: TGTGCCAGCTCACCAGCCAGGGAGACTTCACGGCCCCAGCATTTT
CDR3: CASSPARETSRPQHF

size: few
V: TRBV2
D: -
J: TRBJ1-2
length: 13
DNA: TGTGCCAGCAGTGATAGGGGTCCCTTTGGCTACACCTTC
CDR3: CASSDRGPFGYTF

size: -
V: TRBV9
D: -
J: TRBJ2-3
length: 11
DNA: TGTGCCAGCAGCCAGGGAGATACGCAGTATTTT
CDR3: CASSQGDTQYF

size: -
V: TRBV28
D: -
J: TRBJ1-1
length: 13
DNA: TGTGCCAGCAGTTCGATCCAGGGTGCCCAAGCTTTCTTT
CDR3: CASSSIQGAQAFF

size: few
V: TRBV5-1
D: -
J: TRBJ2-3
length: 16
DNA: TGCGCCAGCAGCTTGGGGACGACAAGTCCCACAGATACGCAGTATTTT
CDR3: CASSLGTTSPTDTQYF

size: few
V: TRBV23-1
D: -
J: TRBJ1-3
length: 17
DNA: TGCGCCAGCAGTCAATCCAAGGATGGCAGCTCTGGAAACACCATATATTTT
CDR3: CASSQSKDGSSGNTIYF